The rows below give T cell receptor beta chains drawn from one sample of a study of cytomegalovirus exposure and HLA in healthy donors. Clones were read by immunoSEQ multiplex PCR, and TCRdb kept only the in-frame ones, dropping some. The sample has more than 95,000 clones, around 76% seen once. Sequenced sample: PBMCs. The receptors here all came from a man aged 35 to 55 in good health and CMV-seropositive. Both conserved end residues are trimmed from each CDR3. Clone size is stated in some rows and not others, as once, few, many or a class when expanded.

clone_size,v_call,j_call,cdr3_aa
.,TRBV7-3,TRBJ2-3,ASSPGGASDTQY
.,TRBV9,TRBJ1-1,ASSVAPGQPLEAF
.,TRBV2,TRBJ2-7,ASSSDRVSYEQY
.,TRBV7-8,TRBJ2-2,ASSRRESTGELF
.,TRBV7-7,TRBJ2-2,ASSRNTNTGELF
once,TRBV5-4,TRBJ2-7,ASSLRPDSSYEQY
.,TRBV7-2,TRBJ2-5,ASSLGPRETQY
.,TRBV27,TRBJ2-7,ASSRDRDHEQY
.,TRBV18,TRBJ2-1,ASSPPSPSGEQF
.,TRBV7-2,TRBJ1-2,ASSPLGQGAYGYT
few,TRBV25-1,TRBJ1-2,ASSDPGSVYGYT
few,TRBV5-4,TRBJ2-1,ASRTDSYNEQF
.,TRBV21-1,TRBJ1-5,ASSPRTPYQPQH
.,TRBV2,TRBJ2-3,ASSEEGESTQSTDTQY
.,TRBV19,TRBJ1-2,ASSPGRDGGYT
.,TRBV7-2,TRBJ2-7,ASSLAQLARYEQY
.,TRBV30,TRBJ1-4,AWSGGSNEKLF
.,TRBV5-5,TRBJ1-1,ASSWGTGGLYTEAF
.,TRBV18,TRBJ1-5,ASSPARVQPQH
.,TRBV4-1,TRBJ2-3,ASSQEGQGGLPRATDTQY
.,TRBV6-5,TRBJ1-1,ASRRTLNTEAF
once,TRBV5-8,TRBJ2-7,ASSVPGRASYEQY
.,TRBV6-5,TRBJ2-7,ASSSLPTEREVEQY
.,TRBV5-1,TRBJ2-7,ASSFTGGNEQC
.,TRBV27,TRBJ2-7,ASSLGAGESYEQY
.,TRBV6-1,TRBJ1-1,ASRSYRDTEAF
.,TRBV5-6,TRBJ1-1,ASSSIPRGNTEAF
.,TRBV7-2,TRBJ2-7,ASSLVVYEQY
.,TRBV28,TRBJ1-5,ASTGSKAPQH
few,TRBV9,TRBJ2-5,ASSVRSSGSGSETQY
few,TRBV15,.,ATSRGGLAGIYEQY
.,TRBV7-3,TRBJ2-1,ASSLMAGGYNEQF
.,TRBV7-9,TRBJ2-5,ASSPNSFLRETQY
few,TRBV5-1,TRBJ1-2,ASSLAQGRVNYGYT
.,TRBV19,TRBJ1-1,ASSSVMNTEAF
.,TRBV15,TRBJ1-2,ATSRGEGRANYGYT
.,TRBV5-4,TRBJ1-4,ASSSSGGREKLF
.,TRBV11-2,TRBJ2-5,ASSLDRGAEETQY
.,TRBV7-9,TRBJ2-1,ASSSRQGQFSNEQF
.,TRBV2,TRBJ2-2,ASSELGDRAAGELF
.,TRBV18,TRBJ2-7,ASSPGLPPNEQY
.,TRBV19,TRBJ2-1,ASSSSGNEQF
.,TRBV30,TRBJ2-1,ARKFNNEQF
.,TRBV5-1,TRBJ2-3,ASSFQGSTDTQY
once,TRBV4-3,TRBJ1-2,ASSQDWGGSYGYT